Listed below are T cell receptor beta chains from one sample, sequenced in a study of blood T cell repertoires in COVID-19. Profiling relied on immunoSEQ multiplex PCR, and the TCRdb table lists in-frame clones only, not all of them. The sample shows over 400,000 clones, about nine tenths of them seen only once. The sample comprised peripheral blood. Receptors were obtained from a woman in her thirties with active or convalescent COVID-19. CDR3s include the opening cysteine and the closing phenylalanine or tryptophan. The D gene is left open where the match is weak. Clone size is shown for a subset of rows, as once, few, many or a class of expanded clone.

>TRBV6-6|.|.|TRBJ1-5
TGTGCCAGCAGCCCCACAGGGCTTCAGCCCCAGCATTTT
CASSPTGLQPQHF
>TRBV19|.|.|TRBJ1-1
TGTGCCAGTAACCAAGGTACAGGGAAAAGTCTGAACACTGAAGCTTTCTTT
CASNQGTGKSLNTEAFF
>TRBV10-3|.|.|TRBJ2-1
TGTGCCATCGGCTTTCGGCAGGACAATGAGCAGTTCTTC
CAIGFRQDNEQFF
>TRBV19|.|.|TRBJ1-2
TGTGCCGCTGCCCCTCAGGGGAACTATGGCTACACCTTC
CAAAPQGNYGYTF
>TRBV5-1|.|.|TRBJ2-5
TGCGCCAGCAGCTTGGAGACAGAAGAGACCCAGTACTTC
CASSLETEETQYF
>TRBV7-9|.|TRBD2|TRBJ2-3
TGTGCCAGCAGCTCTCCTTCTAGCGGGAGTTTGTCAGATACGCAGTATTTT
CASSSPSSGSLSDTQYF
>TRBV20-1|.|.|TRBJ2-5
TGCAGTGCTCGTGGGTCCACTCCGGGCCAAGAGACCCAGTACTTC
CSARGSTPGQETQYF
>TRBV3-1/TRBV3-2|.|.|TRBJ1-1
TGTGCCAGCAGCCAAGTCTCGATAGGGGGTGGCACTGAAGCTTTCTTT
CASSQVSIGGGTEAFF
>TRBV30|.|TRBD1|TRBJ2-2
TGTGCCTGGAGTCTAAGGACAGGGTATACCGGGGAGCTGTTTTTT
CAWSLRTGYTGELFF
>TRBV6-1|.|.|TRBJ2-7
TGTGCCAGCAGTGACCTACAGCTTATAATCTACGAGCAGTACTTC
CASSDLQLIIYEQYF
>TRBV27|.|TRBD1|TRBJ2-3
TGTGCCAGCAGGAAGCCGGGACAGGGGGCCCGAGATACGCAGTATTTT
CASRKPGQGARDTQYF
>TRBV10-1|.|TRBD2|TRBJ2-3
TGCGCCAGCAGTGAGTCGGGACTAGGCACAGATACGCAGTATTTT
CASSESGLGTDTQYF
>TRBV10-3|once|TRBD1|TRBJ1-2
TGTGCCATCGGGGACAGGGCCCTCTATGGCTACACCTTC
CAIGDRALYGYTF
>TRBV2|.|.|TRBJ1-5
TGTGCCAGCGCGGCTCAGGGTTATGGTCAGCCCCAGCATTTT
CASAAQGYGQPQHF
>TRBV19|.|TRBD1|TRBJ2-5
TGTGCCAGTTCAGTCCCCGTCACGACAGGGGGAGAGACCCAGTACTTC
CASSVPVTTGGETQYF
>TRBV19|.|.|TRBJ2-6
TGTGCCAGTTGTGAGGCGGGAGGGGCCAACGTCCTGACTTTC
CASCEAGGANVLTF
>TRBV1|once|.|TRBJ1-4
TGCACCAGCAAGCTGAGATGGGGGCGTGAAAAACTGTTTTTT
CTSKLRWGREKLFF
>TRBV4-2|.|TRBD2|TRBJ2-7
TGTGCCAGCAGCCCCGGGGGGGCAGGGATTCTCGAGCAGTACTTC
CASSPGGAGILEQYF
>TRBV3-1/TRBV3-2|.|.|TRBJ1-3
TGTGCCAGCAGCCTCACAGGCTACTCTGGAAACACCATATATTTT
CASSLTGYSGNTIYF
>TRBV29-1|once|TRBD2|TRBJ2-1
TGCAGCGTTGTCCGACTAGCGAAAAATGAGCAGTTCTTC
CSVVRLAKNEQFF
>TRBV10-3|few|.|TRBJ2-1
TGTGCCATCAGTGTAGATAGCGGATTTTCCTACAATGAGCAGTTCTTC
CAISVDSGFSYNEQFF
>TRBV19|.|TRBD1|TRBJ1-3
TGTGCCAGTGGTACGGGACAGGGGGGAAACACCATATATTTT
CASGTGQGGNTIYF
>TRBV5-4|.|TRBD1|TRBJ2-2
TGTGCCAGCAGCTCATCAGGGGGACCGAACACCGGGGAGCTGTTTTTT
CASSSSGGPNTGELFF
>TRBV9|once|.|TRBJ1-6
TGTGCCAGCAGCGTAGGGGTGGGGGGCTATAATTCACCCCTCCACTTT
CASSVGVGGYNSPLHF
>TRBV6-5|.|TRBD1|TRBJ1-1
TGTGCCACTGCCCCGGGACAGGGGTACACTGAAGCTTTCTTT
CATAPGQGYTEAFF
>TRBV7-8|.|TRBD1|TRBJ2-7
TGTGCCAGCAGCTTATCCCCGGGACAGGCAGCCTACGAGCAGTACTTC
CASSLSPGQAAYEQYF
>TRBV3-1/TRBV3-2|.|.|TRBJ1-3
TGTGCCAGCAGCAACAGACAAGCTGGAAACACCATATATTTT
CASSNRQAGNTIYF
>TRBV9|.|.|TRBJ2-3
TGTGCCAGCTCTTCCTCGGGGAGGTGGACAGATACGCAGTATTTT
CASSSSGRWTDTQYF
>TRBV19|.|TRBD2|TRBJ2-1
TGTGCCACTTCAAGGGCTAGCGGGGGGCGGACCTACAATGAGCAGTTCTTC
CATSRASGGRTYNEQFF
>TRBV12-5|few|.|TRBJ1-2
TGTGCTAGTGGCAGTTCTGGTAACTATGGCTACACCTTC
CASGSSGNYGYTF
>TRBV4-2|.|.|TRBJ2-2
TGTGCCAGCAGCCAAGAGGCAGGCGGGGCCGGGGAGCTGTTTTTT
CASSQEAGGAGELFF
>TRBV13|.|.|TRBJ2-3
TGTGCCAGCAGCTCGACGGGTCTCGGAACAGATACGCAGTATTTT
CASSSTGLGTDTQYF
>TRBV13|many|.|TRBJ1-5
TGTGCCAGCAGCTTTGGAAGGGGAAGCAATCAGCCCCAGCATTTT
CASSFGRGSNQPQHF
>TRBV2|.|.|TRBJ2-2
TGTGCCAGCAGCACCGGGGGACCCACCGGGGAGCTGTTTTTT
CASSTGGPTGELFF
>TRBV27|.|.|TRBJ2-7
TGTGCCAGCAGTTTTGCGGGGGCACCCTACGAGCAGTACTTC
CASSFAGAPYEQYF
>TRBV19|.|.|TRBJ2-7
TGTGCCAGTAGTATCGCAGGGCAAAACTACGAGCAGTACTTC
CASSIAGQNYEQYF
>TRBV14|.|TRBD2|TRBJ2-2
TGTGCCAGCAGGAGCGGGAGGGATAACACCGGGGAGCTGTTTTTT
CASRSGRDNTGELFF
>TRBV6-1|.|.|TRBJ2-5
TGTGCCAGCAGTGATCAGGGGATGTCGGAGACCCAGTACTTC
CASSDQGMSETQYF
>TRBV19|.|.|TRBJ1-2
TGTGCCAGTAGTATAACGCGGGAAGGGGCCTATGGCTACACCTTC
CASSITREGAYGYTF
>TRBV30|.|.|TRBJ2-1
TGTGCCTGGAGTGTACTTTGGTCCACTAATGAGCAGTTCTTC
CAWSVLWSTNEQFF
>TRBV12-2|.|.|TRBJ2-1
TGTGCAAGTCGCTTAGTCCGGCGCGGGGGACATTACAATGAGCAGTTCTTC
CASRLVRRGGHYNEQFF
>TRBV4-1|.|.|TRBJ1-6
TGCGCCAGCAGCCTCGACAGAGCTTATAATTCACCCCTCCACTTT
CASSLDRAYNSPLHF
>TRBV5-1|.|TRBD1|TRBJ1-6
TGCGCCAGCAGCTTGACCCGGGACAGCTCCTATAATTCACCCCTCCACTTT
CASSLTRDSSYNSPLHF
>TRBV3-1/TRBV3-2|.|.|TRBJ1-4
TGTGCCAGCAGCCAAGAAGGGAGCGAAAAACTGTTTTTT
CASSQEGSEKLFF
>TRBV19|.|TRBD1|TRBJ2-7
TGTGCCAGTAGTATAATGGGACAGGGGGCCGAGCAGTACTTC
CASSIMGQGAEQYF
>TRBV6-1|.|.|TRBJ1-6
TGTGCCAGCAGTGAATCGGGAGATTCACCCCTCCACTTT
CASSESGDSPLHF
>TRBV3-1/TRBV3-2|few|.|TRBJ1-2
TGTGCCAGCAGCCAAGGGCCAGGGACAAACTATGGCTACACCTTC
CASSQGPGTNYGYTF
>TRBV6-5|.|.|TRBJ2-7
TGTGCCAGCAGTATACCCGGGTCGGGCGAGCAGTACTTC
CASSIPGSGEQYF
>TRBV18|.|.|TRBJ2-1
TGTGCCAGCTCACCTAAATCACAGGGCAATGAGCAGTTCTTC
CASSPKSQGNEQFF
>TRBV5-1|many|TRBD2|TRBJ2-2
TGCGCCAGCAGCCCGGGGGGGGACACCGGGGAGCTGTTTTTT
CASSPGGDTGELFF
>TRBV5-5|.|.|TRBJ1-1
TGTGCCAGCAGCTTGGCTATTAGGGGCGCCGGCACTGAAGCTTTCTTT
CASSLAIRGAGTEAFF